This T cell receptor beta chain stems from a study of blood T cell repertoires in COVID-19. Across the study: Material from acute and convalescent COVID-19 was sourced from the United States, Italy and Spain.

CDR1 SGHTS and CDR2 YDEGEE come from the germline V gene. The junction had 10 bases not matched to a gene; V was cut back by 4 bases and J by 4 bases. This CDR3 region has 17 residues. Authors' analysis steps: Reference gene primer amplification gave estimated nucleated cell counts. Sequencing was performed with immunoSEQ multiplex PCR; in TCRdb, only in-frame clones are kept and a portion is missing. V and J calls and clone size are given by that table; D and trimming were obtained from the DNA. The sample consists of 300,000 to 400,000 clones, around 85% of them appearing once. The TCR was taken from a woman between 40 and 50 years old with acute COVID-19. This chain uses TRBV5-8 with TRBJ2-2; 10 nucleotides agree with TRBD1. The specimen sequenced was PBMCs or T cells enriched from blood (not recorded which). CDR3 sequence (DNA): TGTGCCAGCAGCCCCCACGGGACAGGGGATCCCACCGGGGAGCTGTTTTTT. This translates into CASSPHGTGDPTGELFF.